This T cell receptor (beta chain) emerged from a study of T-cell memory formation after mild COVID-19. Turning to the study itself: The study found TCR clusters largely donor specific. Whole-study results and caveats: Some clones that responded turned up in pre-infection memory, which suggests that cross-reactive memory joined in.

This CDR3 has 16 residues. The germline CDR1 and CDR2 sequences are SGHVS and FNYEAQ. V gave up 1 base and J gave up 0 bases, with 10 bases separating them. This clonotype was seen only a few times. The target antigen is unknown. Barcoded TCR alpha and TCR beta cDNA libraries with UMIs came from 5'RACE using constant-segment primers. TCRdb independently ran MiXCR on the 5' RACE reads; one entry per CDR3 protein. Of almost 550,000 distinct CDR3 sequences in the sample, just over 20% were seen once. The chain carries TRBV7-6 and TRBJ1-5; the D is unclear. The TCR sequence derives from an adult woman who had mild COVID-19 (a few samples of this study predate the infection). Cell type and time point are not known. Source material: PBMCs or a T cell subset sorted from them (not recorded which). CDR3 loop: CASSLGTVNSNQPQHF. As DNA, the CDR3 is TGTGCCAGCAGCTTAGGGACGGTGAATAGCAATCAGCCCCAGCATTTT.